The present entry profiles one T cell receptor (beta chain) with its context. What it binds is not known. J gave up 10 bases and V 2 bases, and 9 bases lay outside the gene matches. The CDR3 has 15 residues. Germline CDR1 reads MGHRA; CDR2 reads YSYEKL. PCR was performed using 60 Vbeta and 13 Jbeta primers. Assay used: immunoSEQ multiplex PCR; TCRdb lists only in-frame clones, some missing. The sample lists 250,000 to 350,000 clones; about 87% were seen once. These data belong to a study of cytomegalovirus exposure and HLA in healthy donors. Study outcomes and limitations: A missense variant in DCLRE1C was later tied to TCR beta V- and J-gene trimming. Cytomegalovirus-associated status was assigned to about 160 TCR beta chains. Equally common other TCR beta chains were less clonally expanded than HLA-associated ones, a later analysis found.

The genes are TRBV4-1 and TRBJ2-1; 9 bases are a match to TRBD2. The specimen was PBMCs. This clonotype was sampled from a woman aged 18-35 years in good health and CMV-seronegative. The DNA of the CDR3 is TGCGCCAGCAGCCAAATGGGACTAGCTCATTCAGAGCAGTTCTTC. It translates to CASSQMGLAHSEQFF.